The 15 T cell receptor beta chains in this list originate from one sample, sequenced in a study of shared clonotypes between healthy human individuals. The repertoire was sequenced with immunoSEQ multiplex PCR; TCRdb's copy has only in-frame clones and lacks some. The profile shows around 240,000 clones, 50% to 75% of them singletons. The sequenced sample consisted of memory CD4+ T cells sorted from blood. Subset noted: CD45RA-negative fraction. These receptors were taken from a man aged 25-45 years in good health.

The chain employs TRBV7-2 and TRBJ2-3, with 8 bases matching TRBD2. The J segment lost 6 bases and the V segment lost 7 bases, leaving 9 bases of the junction unmatched. The CDR3 runs to 14 residues. The germline gives CDR1 SGHTA, CDR2 FQGNSA. CDR3 residues: CASTVGRGRDTQYF. The DNA for the CDR3 is TGTGCCAGCACGGTCGGGAGGGGGAGGGATACGCAGTATTTT.

V is TRBV28 and J is TRBJ2-7, with 9 bases identical to TRBD2. The CDR3 runs to 14 residues. CDR1 is MDHEN, CDR2 SYDVKM, per germline. V shed 6 bases and J 2 bases; nucleotides not matched to a gene: 5. The CDR3 DNA sequence: TGTGCCAGCAGGACTAGCGGTCGGGCCTACGAGCAGTACTTC. Its translation: CASRTSGRAYEQYF.

Of note for this clone: Germline and junction disagree at one end, which may indicate a read error. The sample has other DNA sequences that encode this CDR3 too. This CDR3 is CASSVRQGARGYTF. The DNA for the CDR3 is TGTGCTAGCAGCGTCCGACAGGGGGCTCGTGGCTACACCTTC. The rearrangement uses TRBV7-2 and TRBJ1-2; 10 bases line up with TRBD1. CDR1 and CDR2 (germline): SGHTA, FQGNSA. The CDR3 contains 14 residues.

This clone is medium-sized. One end of the junction fails to match germline, which may point to a read error. The chain combines TRBV15 with TRBJ1-2, with 7 positions matching TRBD1. Germline CDR1 LNHNV, CDR2 YYDKDF (reference sequence). This CDR3 region has 12 residues. DNA for the CDR3: TGTGCCACCAGCAGAGACGGGACAGAATGCCAGTTC. Translation gives CATSRDGTECQF.

This chain joins TRBV28 and TRBJ2-1; maybe TRBD2 (7 bases). V was cut by 2 bases and J by 9 bases, with 17 bases left in between. Germline CDR1 reads MDHEN; CDR2 reads SYDVKM. The length of the CDR3 is 15 residues. The CDR3 nucleotides are TGTGCCAGCAGTTTAGGTTTCAGGGGCGGGGGTGAGCAGTTCTTC. It is translated as CASSLGFRGGGEQFF.

Ten or more counts support this clone. The rearrangement uses TRBV5-8 and TRBJ2-7; 9 bases are shared with TRBD1. The CDR3 has 15 amino acids. J lost 6 bases, V lost 0 bases, and 7 bases had no gene match. CDR1 is SGHTS and CDR2 is YDEGEE in the germline V gene. CDR3 residues: CASSLAGTGTSEQYF. The CDR3 nucleotides are TGTGCCAGCAGCTTGGCCGGGACAGGGACGTCCGAGCAGTACTTC.

This clone was observed a single time. This chain uses TRBV25-1 with TRBJ2-1; D ambiguous. Per the germline V gene, CDR1 is MGHDK and CDR2 is SYGVNS. This CDR3 comprises 11 residues. V was clipped by 3 bases and J by 5 bases, with 2 bases between them. CDR3 nucleotides: TGTGCCAGCAGTGATAACAATGAGCAGTTCTTC. It specifies CASSDNNEQFF.

CDR3 in DNA: TGCGCCAGCAGCTTGGACAGGGGGGGCAACACTGAAGCTTTCTTT. The encoded protein is CASSLDRGGNTEAFF. The chain is built from TRBV5-1 and TRBJ1-1; 8 nucleotides align to TRBD1. Per germline, CDR1 SGHRS and CDR2 YFSETQ. The trim removed 0 bases at V and 2 bases at J, leaving 3 bases unmatched. This CDR3 has 15 residues.

This rearrangement joins TRBV2 to TRBJ2-7, with 7 bases that match TRBD1. The germline gives CDR1 SNHLY, CDR2 FYNNEI. J gave up 2 bases and V 6 bases, and 4 bases lay outside the gene matches. The CDR3 is made up of 13 amino acids. The CDR3 DNA reads TGTGCCAGCAGCTCCGACAGGGCCTACGAGCAGTACTTC. Translating gives CASSSDRAYEQYF.

This chain connects TRBV4-2 to TRBJ2-3; 10 bases fit TRBD1. The V gene's germline CDR1 is LGHNA and CDR2 YNFKEQ. After removal of 1 base from V and 3 bases from J, the junction contained 4 bases not matched to a gene. The CDR3 extends over 16 amino acids. CDR3 nucleotides: TGTGCCAGCAGCCAAGGGGACAGGGGAAGGACAGATACGCAGTATTTT. Translation: CASSQGDRGRTDTQYF.

This chain joins TRBV19 and TRBJ2-3, with 7 bases lining up with TRBD1. V lost 7 bases to trimming and J lost 3 bases; unmatched junction nucleotides: 7. CDR3 size: 14 residues. Germline assignment: CDR1 LNHDA and CDR2 SQIVND (reference sequence). The DNA of the CDR3 is TGTGCCAGTAAAGTAAAGGGGGCAACAGATACGCAGTATTTT. This codes for CASKVKGATDTQYF.

This clone was seen only a few times. The chain uses TRBV5-5 and TRBJ2-1; D might be TRBD1 (6 bases). This CDR3 region has 16 residues. Germline CDR1 reads SGHKS; CDR2 reads YYEKEE (reference sequence). Trimming took 3 bases from V and 4 from J, leaving 17 bases between them. DNA of the CDR3: TGTGCCAGCAGCTCCTCGCCAGGGGTTGGGTACAATGAGCAGTTCTTC. The encoded protein is CASSSSPGVGYNEQFF.

The chain recombines TRBV18 with TRBJ2-3, with 10 bases lining up with TRBD2. Germline assignment: CDR1 KGHSH and CDR2 LQKENI. The CDR3 covers 15 residues. Trimming took 3 bases from V and 0 from J; bases not matched to a gene: 0. Here the CDR3 reads CASSPTSGSTDTQYF. CDR3 nucleotides: TGTGCCAGCTCACCGACTAGCGGGAGCACAGATACGCAGTATTTT. The variable domain in full, with the rest retrieved from reference TRBV18 and TRBJ2-3, is NAGVMQNPRHLVRRRGQEARLRCSPMKGHSHVYWYRQLPEEGLKFMVYLQKENIIDESGMPKERFSAEFPKEGPSILRIQQVVRGDSAAYFCASSPTSGSTDTQYFGPGTRLTVL.

This clone was picked up one time. The V call is TRBV6-1, the J call TRBJ2-2, with 8 bases matching TRBD1. Per the germline V gene, CDR1 is MNHNS and CDR2 is SASEGT. The V and J ends lost 0 bases and 5 bases, in that order; junction bases with no gene match: 8. The CDR3 runs 17 residues. The CDR3 loop is CASSEAVGRGRTGELFF. The DNA of the CDR3 is TGTGCCAGCAGTGAAGCGGTTGGCAGGGGGCGGACCGGGGAGCTGTTTTTT.

The chain recombines TRBV5-4 with TRBJ2-1; tentative D call: TRBD2 (5 bases). This CDR3 spans 16 amino acids. Trimming left V 2 bases short and J 4 bases short, with 16 bases between. Per the germline V gene, CDR1 is SGHNT and CDR2 is YYREEE (reference sequence). Written as DNA, the CDR3 is TGTGCCAGCAGCTTAGGAGGCCTTACCGGGTACAATGAGCAGTTCTTC. It codes for CASSLGGLTGYNEQFF.